The 24 T cell receptor beta chains reported below all come from one sample, sequenced in a study of cytomegalovirus exposure and HLA in healthy donors. A multiplex PCR was run with 60 Vbeta primers and 13 Jbeta primers. TCRdb keeps only in-frame clones here, not all; method: immunoSEQ multiplex PCR. The repertoire holds 95,000 to 150,000 clones, with around three quarters as singletons. The sequencing sample was made of PBMCs. The origin of the receptors is a man aged 35 to 55 in good health and CMV-seronegative.

The V gene is TRBV6-5, the J gene TRBJ1-2; D gene ambiguous. From germline, CDR1 is MNHEY and CDR2 SVGAGI. V lost 6 bases to trimming and J lost 4 bases, with 15 bases between them. The CDR3 is 14 residues long. CDR3 sequence reads: CASSPLRGIYGYTF. CDR3 sequence (DNA): TGTGCCAGCAGCCCACTGCGGGGAATCTATGGCTACACCTTC.

The gene calls are TRBV5-1 and TRBJ1-3, with a tentative D call TRBD1 (6 bases). The germline V gene has CDR1 SGHRS and CDR2 YFSETQ. The V end lost 4 bases, the J end lost 5 bases, and 16 bases lay between the germline ends. This CDR3 comprises 15 residues. The CDR3 nucleotides read TGCGCCAGCAGCCTCCTCTCACAGGGTAGAAACACCATATATTTT. It specifies CASSLLSQGRNTIYF.

The CDR3 protein is CASSVGARETQYF. The CDR3 region has the DNA TGTGCCAGCAGCGTAGGGGCCAGGGAGACCCAGTACTTC. This chain links TRBV9 with TRBJ2-5, with D uncertain. The V gene's germline CDR1 is SGDLS and CDR2 YYNGEE. The CDR3 extends over 13 amino acids. V dropped 0 bases and J dropped 5 bases, with 8 bases sitting between them.

This chain connects TRBV4-1 to TRBJ1-1; no clear D. The ends were cut back, 4 bases at V and 7 bases at J, with 13 bases in the middle. There are 13 residues in the CDR3. CDR1 and CDR2 from the germline V gene are MGHRA and YSYEKL. The CDR3 bases are TGCGCCAGCAGCCGTGGTATTCGTAGTGAAGCTTTCTTT. It specifies CASSRGIRSEAFF.

V and J are TRBV19 and TRBJ2-7; 12 positions agree with TRBD2. Germline V gene lookup returns CDR1 LNHDA and CDR2 SQIVND (reference sequence). CDR3 length: 13 amino acids. V was pared by 6 bases and J by 3 bases, with 0 bases of the junction left unmatched. CDR3 amino acids: CASRTSGGYEQYF. CDR3 DNA sequence: TGTGCCAGTAGGACTAGCGGGGGCTACGAGCAGTACTTC.

This chain links TRBV6-1 with TRBJ2-5; 9 nucleotides line up with TRBD2. CDR1 and CDR2 from the germline V gene are MNHNS and SASEGT. This CDR3 is 16 amino acids long. V gave up 2 bases and J gave up 4 bases; unmatched junction bases: 8. The CDR3 loop reads CASSEHSGGAGETQYF. Written as DNA, the CDR3 is TGTGCCAGCAGTGAACATAGCGGGGGAGCAGGAGAGACCCAGTACTTC.

V usage is TRBV27 and J usage is TRBJ1-2; 9 bases are shared with TRBD1. The CDR3 sequence is 18 residues long. The V gene end was trimmed by 3 bases and the J gene end by 0 bases; junction bases not matched to a gene: 11. From germline, CDR1 is MNHEY and CDR2 SMNVEV (reference sequence). The CDR3 sequence is CASSFRGTGIGANYGYTF. CDR3 sequence (DNA): TGTGCCAGCAGTTTTAGGGGGACAGGGATTGGGGCTAACTATGGCTACACCTTC.

The V gene is TRBV7-9, the J gene TRBJ2-6, with 10 bases aligning to TRBD2. There are 19 residues in the CDR3. The V segment lost 0 bases and the J segment 0 bases; nucleotides outside the gene matches: 5. Germline V gives CDR1 SEHNR, CDR2 FQNEAQ (reference sequence). As DNA, the CDR3 is TGTGCCAGCAGCTTAGCTTTAGCGGGGGGACTCTCTGGGGCCAACGTCCTGACTTTC. Its translation is CASSLALAGGLSGANVLTF.

This chain uses TRBV5-1 with TRBJ1-2, with D uncertain. V gave up 3 bases and J gave up 4 bases, with 16 bases separating them. Germline V gene sequence: CDR1 SGHRS, CDR2 YFSETQ. The CDR3 sequence is 15 residues long. The CDR3: CASSSDGVIGYGYTF. CDR3 sequence (DNA): TGCGCCAGCAGCTCGGACGGGGTGATCGGCTATGGCTACACCTTC.

The rearrangement uses TRBV30 and TRBJ1-2; D unclear. Germline CDR1 is GTSNPN and CDR2 is SVGIG (reference sequence). The CDR3 sequence is 12 residues long. Trimming cost V 7 bases and J 0 bases, with 9 bases left between them. This CDR3 reads CALEVSNYGYTF. The CDR3, as DNA: TGTGCCTTGGAGGTTTCTAACTATGGCTACACCTTC. Filled out from reference TRBV30 and TRBJ1-2, the complete variable domain reads SQTIHQWPATLVQPVGSPLSLECTVEGTSNPNLYWYRQAAGRGLQLLFYSVGIGQISSEVPQNLSASRPQDRQFILSSKKLLLSDSGFYLCALEVSNYGYTFGSGTRLTVV.

The chain links TRBV6-1 to TRBJ2-7, with D hard to call. The CDR3 runs 14 residues. Germline V lookup: CDR1 MNHNS, CDR2 SASEGT. Trimming stripped 1 base from V and 0 bases from J, with 7 bases between. Here the CDR3 reads CASSEVVPSYEQYF. In DNA, the CDR3 is TGTGCCAGCAGTGAAGTCGTCCCCTCCTACGAGCAGTACTTC.

The chain recombines TRBV7-9 with TRBJ1-3; D is unclear. Germline lookup yields CDR1 SEHNR and CDR2 FQNEAQ (reference sequence). V gave up 2 bases and J gave up 2 bases, with 4 bases separating them. This CDR3 is 13 amino acids long. CDR3 residues: CASSLNTGNTIYF. The DNA for the CDR3 is TGTGCCAGCAGCTTAAATACTGGAAACACCATATATTTT. Based on the CDR3 plus reference TRBV7-9 and TRBJ1-3, the full variable domain is DTGVSQNPRHKITKRGQNVTFRCDPISEHNRLYWYRQTLGQGPEFLTYFQNEAQLEKSRLLSDRFSAERPKGSFSTLEIQRTEQGDSAMYLCASSLNTGNTIYFGEGSWLTVV.

This clone was detected a few times. This chain uses TRBV7-9 with TRBJ2-2, with a weak D call TRBD1 (7 bases). Germline-derived CDR1 and CDR2 are SEHNR and FQNEAQ (reference sequence). This CDR3 region has 16 residues. The ends were cut back, 5 bases at V and 0 bases at J, with 13 bases in the middle. Here the CDR3 DNA reads TGTGCCAGCAGCACAGACAGGGACTCGAACACCGGGGAGCTGTTTTTT. This gives the protein CASSTDRDSNTGELFF.

The CDR3 reads CASSNRGPNQPQHF. The CDR3 DNA sequence: TGTGCCAGCAGTAACAGGGGGCCCAATCAGCCCCAGCATTTT. The chain recombines TRBV28 with TRBJ1-5, with 9 nucleotides matching TRBD1. The trim removed 5 bases at V and 3 bases at J, leaving 2 bases unmatched. Germline CDR1 MDHEN, CDR2 SYDVKM. The CDR3 loop spans 14 amino acids.

CDR3 region: CASTPLTGEQETQYF. DNA for the CDR3: TGTGCCAGCACCCCGCTGACAGGGGAACAAGAGACCCAGTACTTC. The genes are TRBV6-1 and TRBJ2-5; 8 nucleotides agree with TRBD1. The CDR3 is made up of 15 amino acids. CDR1 is MNHNS and CDR2 is SASEGT in the germline V gene. Losses at the gene ends were 7 bases for V and 2 bases for J; bases not matched to a gene: 9.

The chain uses TRBV13 and TRBJ1-6; no reliable D call. The V gene's germline CDR1 is PRHDT and CDR2 FYEKMQ (reference sequence). The CDR3 is made up of 14 amino acids. The ends were cut back, 2 bases at V and 7 bases at J, with 9 bases in the middle. CDR3 amino acids: CASSLRTSNSPLHF. The DNA for the CDR3 is TGTGCCAGCAGCTTAAGGACTTCCAATTCACCCCTCCACTTT.

The CDR3 protein is CASSWMGQGTYEQYF. The CDR3 DNA reads as TGTGCCAGCAGCTGGATGGGACAGGGGACCTACGAGCAGTACTTC. The chain links TRBV7-8 to TRBJ2-5; 10 nucleotides agree with TRBD1. The DNA matches TRBJ2-7 better at its end, which makes the J call doubtful. Germline values: CDR1 SGHVS, CDR2 FQNEAQ. The CDR3 has 15 residues.

The chain is built from TRBV19 and TRBJ1-6; 9 positions agree with TRBD1. The V and J ends lost 10 bases and 10 bases, in that order; junction bases with no gene match: 5. Germline assignment: CDR1 LNHDA and CDR2 SQIVND (reference sequence). The CDR3 runs to 12 residues. The CDR3 DNA is TGTGCCACGGGACAGGGTCAGTCACCCCTCCACTTT. The encoded protein is CATGQGQSPLHF.

The CDR3 nucleotides are TGTGCCAGCAGTAGGGACAGGGGAATTACCGGGGAGCTGTTTTTT. Its protein is CASSRDRGITGELFF. J is TRBJ2-2 and V is TRBV28, with 10 bases that match TRBD1. V lost 5 bases and J lost 5; bases outside the gene matches: 5. Germline V gene lookup returns CDR1 MDHEN and CDR2 SYDVKM. The CDR3 covers 15 residues.

The rearrangement uses TRBV29-1 and TRBJ1-5; D gene ambiguous. Germline CDR1 and CDR2: SQVTM and ANQGSEA. Trimming removed 1 base at V and 4 bases at J, with 11 bases between. This CDR3 is built from 14 residues. The DNA of the CDR3 is TGCAGCGTTGAAGTCGGCGGCAGTAATCAGCCCCAGCATTTT. It codes for CSVEVGGSNQPQHF.

The chain couples TRBV11-2 to TRBJ2-2; 10 bases match TRBD2. V shed 3 bases and J 10 bases; nucleotides not matched to a gene: 11. CDR3 length: 16 amino acids. Germline loops: CDR1 SGHAT, CDR2 FQNNGV. The CDR3: CASSFPGTSVPLELFF. CDR3 nucleotide sequence: TGTGCCAGCAGCTTTCCCGGGACTAGCGTGCCGTTGGAGCTGTTTTTT. The whole variable domain, remainder taken from reference TRBV11-2 and TRBJ2-2, is EAGVAQSPRYKIIEKRQSVAFWCNPISGHATLYWYQQILGQGPKLLIQFQNNGVVDDSQLPKDRFSAERLKGVDSTLKIQPAKLEDSAVYLCASSFPGTSVPLELFFGEGSRLTVL.

This clone was seen once. This chain links TRBV7-3 with TRBJ2-6; D gene ambiguous. V was trimmed by 5 bases and J by 1 base, leaving 6 bases between them. Germline lookup yields CDR1 SGHTA and CDR2 FQGTGA. This CDR3 contains 14 residues. This CDR3 is CASSPTSGANVLTF. In DNA, the CDR3 is TGTGCCAGCAGCCCTACTTCTGGGGCCAACGTCCTGACTTTC.

The chain uses TRBV5-5 and TRBJ1-1; possible D gene TRBD1, 6 bases. This CDR3 is 17 amino acids long. Germline CDR1 and CDR2: SGHKS and YYEKEE (reference sequence). V was trimmed by 3 bases and J by 0 bases, leaving 18 bases between them. CDR3 sequence reads: CASSSLFKTGLNTEAFF. In DNA, the CDR3 is TGTGCCAGCAGCTCCCTTTTTAAGACAGGCCTGAACACTGAAGCTTTCTTT. The full variable domain, rest sourced from reference TRBV5-5 and TRBJ1-1, is DAGVTQSPTHLIKTRGQQVTLRCSPISGHKSVSWYQQVLGQGPQFIFQYYEKEERGRGNFPDRFSARQFPNYSSELNVNALLLGDSALYLCASSSLFKTGLNTEAFFGQGTRLTVV.

This rearrangement joins TRBV11-2 to TRBJ2-5, with a possible D match to TRBD2 (6 bases). The better agreement between TRBJ2-7 and the DNA end casts doubt on the J call. The CDR3 runs 19 residues. Germline CDR1 reads SGHAT; CDR2 reads FQNNGV. The DNA for the CDR3 is TGTGCCAGCAGCTTCCCTTTTGGGCCCGGGGGTGGCTACTCCTACGAGCAGTACTTC. It is translated as CASSFPFGPGGGYSYEQYF.